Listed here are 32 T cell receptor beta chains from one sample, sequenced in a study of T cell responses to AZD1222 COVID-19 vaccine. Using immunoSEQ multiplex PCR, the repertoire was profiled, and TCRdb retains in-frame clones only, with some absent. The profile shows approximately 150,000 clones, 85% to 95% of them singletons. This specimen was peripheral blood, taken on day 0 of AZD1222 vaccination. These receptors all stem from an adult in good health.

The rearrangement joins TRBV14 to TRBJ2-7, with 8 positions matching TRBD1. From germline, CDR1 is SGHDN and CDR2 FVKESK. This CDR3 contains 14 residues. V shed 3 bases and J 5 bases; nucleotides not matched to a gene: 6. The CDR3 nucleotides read TGTGCCAGCAGCCACCCGGACAGGGTTGACGAGCAGTACTTC. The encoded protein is CASSHPDRVDEQYF.

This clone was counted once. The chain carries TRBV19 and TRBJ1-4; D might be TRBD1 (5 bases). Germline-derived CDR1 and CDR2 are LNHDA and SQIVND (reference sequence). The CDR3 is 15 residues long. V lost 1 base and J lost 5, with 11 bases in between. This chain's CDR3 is CASSIGGELNEKLFF. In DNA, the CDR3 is TGTGCCAGTAGTATAGGGGGCGAATTGAATGAAAAACTGTTTTTT. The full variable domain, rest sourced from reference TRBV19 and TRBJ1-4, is DGGITQSPKYLFRKEGQNVTLSCEQNLNHDAMYWYRQDPGQGLRLIYYSQIVNDFQKGDIAEGYSVSREKKESFPLTVTSAQKNPTAFYLCASSIGGELNEKLFFGSGTQLSVL.

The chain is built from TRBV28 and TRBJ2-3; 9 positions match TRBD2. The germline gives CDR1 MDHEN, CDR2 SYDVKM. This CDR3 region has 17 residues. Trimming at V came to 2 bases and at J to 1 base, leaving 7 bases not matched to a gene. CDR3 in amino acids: CASSLAGSGGGTDTQYF. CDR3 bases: TGTGCCAGCAGTTTAGCGGGTAGCGGGGGAGGCACAGATACGCAGTATTTT. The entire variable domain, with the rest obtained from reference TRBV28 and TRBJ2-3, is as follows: DVKVTQSSRYLVKRTGEKVFLECVQDMDHENMFWYRQDPGLGLRLIYFSYDVKMKEKGDIPEGYSVSREKKERFSLILESASTNQTSMYLCASSLAGSGGGTDTQYFGPGTRLTVL.

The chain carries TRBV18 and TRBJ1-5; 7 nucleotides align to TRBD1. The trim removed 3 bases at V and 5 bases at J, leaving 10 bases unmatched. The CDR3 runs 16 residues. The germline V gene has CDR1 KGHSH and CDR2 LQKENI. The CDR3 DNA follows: TGTGCCAGCTCACCCGGGGACAGCGCTCTGGATCAGCCCCAGCATTTT. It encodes CASSPGDSALDQPQHF.

The CDR3: CASSPGPGEAFF. Here the CDR3 DNA reads TGTGCCAGCTCACCAGGTCCGGGTGAAGCTTTCTTT. The V and J genes are TRBV18 and TRBJ1-1; D gene unclear. The CDR3 has 12 amino acids. Germline CDR1 reads KGHSH; CDR2 reads LQKENI. V shed 2 bases and J shed 7 bases, with 8 bases lying between them.

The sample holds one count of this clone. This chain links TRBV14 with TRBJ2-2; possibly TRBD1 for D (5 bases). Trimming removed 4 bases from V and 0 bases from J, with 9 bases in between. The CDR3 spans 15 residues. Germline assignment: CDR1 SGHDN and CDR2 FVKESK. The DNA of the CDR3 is TGTGCCAGCAGCCTGTACAGGCCGAACACCGGGGAGCTGTTTTTT. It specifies CASSLYRPNTGELFF. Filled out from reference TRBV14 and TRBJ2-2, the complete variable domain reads EAGVTQFPSHSVIEKGQTVTLRCDPISGHDNLYWYRRVMGKEIKFLLHFVKESKQDESGMPNNRFLAERTGGTYSTLKVQPAELEDSGVYFCASSLYRPNTGELFFGEGSRLTVL.

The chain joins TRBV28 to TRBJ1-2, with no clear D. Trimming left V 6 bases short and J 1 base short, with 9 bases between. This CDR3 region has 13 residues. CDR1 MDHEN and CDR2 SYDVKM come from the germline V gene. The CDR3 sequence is CASSPPDNYGYTF. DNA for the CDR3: TGTGCCAGCAGCCCCCCGGATAACTATGGCTACACCTTC.

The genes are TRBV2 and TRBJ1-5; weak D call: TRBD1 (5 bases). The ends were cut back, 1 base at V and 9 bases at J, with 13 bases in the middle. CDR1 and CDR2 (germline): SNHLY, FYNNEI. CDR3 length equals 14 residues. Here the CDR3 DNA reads TGTGCCAGCAGTGAAGGACCGCTTGGGGGGCCCCAGCATTTT. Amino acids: CASSEGPLGGPQHF.

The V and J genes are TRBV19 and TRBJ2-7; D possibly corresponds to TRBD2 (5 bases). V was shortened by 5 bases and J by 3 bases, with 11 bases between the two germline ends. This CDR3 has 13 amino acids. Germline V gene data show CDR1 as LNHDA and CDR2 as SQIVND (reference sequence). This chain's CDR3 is CASSLGVNYEQYF. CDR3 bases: TGTGCCAGTAGTCTGGGAGTGAACTACGAGCAGTACTTC.

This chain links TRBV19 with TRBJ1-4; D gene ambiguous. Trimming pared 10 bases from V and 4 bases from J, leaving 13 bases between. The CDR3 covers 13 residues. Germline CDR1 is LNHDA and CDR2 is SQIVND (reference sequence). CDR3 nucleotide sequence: TGTGCCACTGCCGACGGAATTAATGAAAAACTGTTTTTT. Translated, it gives CATADGINEKLFF. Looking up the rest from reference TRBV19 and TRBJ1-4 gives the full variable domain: DGGITQSPKYLFRKEGQNVTLSCEQNLNHDAMYWYRQDPGQGLRLIYYSQIVNDFQKGDIAEGYSVSREKKESFPLTVTSAQKNPTAFYLCATADGINEKLFFGSGTQLSVL.

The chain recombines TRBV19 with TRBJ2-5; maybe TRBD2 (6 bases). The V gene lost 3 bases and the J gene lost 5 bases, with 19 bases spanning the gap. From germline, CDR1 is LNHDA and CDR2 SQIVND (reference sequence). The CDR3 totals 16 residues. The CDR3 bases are TGTGCCAGTAGTATCGGACTATTCGGCCGCGGGGAGACCCAGTACTTC. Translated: CASSIGLFGRGETQYF. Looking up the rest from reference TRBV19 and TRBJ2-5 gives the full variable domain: DGGITQSPKYLFRKEGQNVTLSCEQNLNHDAMYWYRQDPGQGLRLIYYSQIVNDFQKGDIAEGYSVSREKKESFPLTVTSAQKNPTAFYLCASSIGLFGRGETQYFGPGTRLLVL.

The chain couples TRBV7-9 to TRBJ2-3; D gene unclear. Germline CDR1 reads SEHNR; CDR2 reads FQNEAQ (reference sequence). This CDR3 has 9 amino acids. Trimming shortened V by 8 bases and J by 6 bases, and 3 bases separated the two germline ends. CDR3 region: CASGDTQYF. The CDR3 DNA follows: TGTGCCAGCGGGGATACGCAGTATTTT.

The CDR3 DNA reads as TGTGCCAGCGACCGGGACAGGGGGGATGGCTACACCTTC. It is translated as CASDRDRGDGYTF. The chain has TRBV2 and TRBJ1-2; 11 bases align to TRBD1. J was trimmed by 6 bases and V by 8 bases; bases with no gene match: 5. Germline V CDR1 and CDR2: SNHLY, FYNNEI. The CDR3 covers 13 residues.

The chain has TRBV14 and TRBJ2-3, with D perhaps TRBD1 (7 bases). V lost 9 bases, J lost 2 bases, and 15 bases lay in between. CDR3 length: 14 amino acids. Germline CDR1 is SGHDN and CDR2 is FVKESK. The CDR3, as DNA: TGTGCCAGTCAGGGGGACTTTAACACAGATACGCAGTATTTT. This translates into CASQGDFNTDTQYF.

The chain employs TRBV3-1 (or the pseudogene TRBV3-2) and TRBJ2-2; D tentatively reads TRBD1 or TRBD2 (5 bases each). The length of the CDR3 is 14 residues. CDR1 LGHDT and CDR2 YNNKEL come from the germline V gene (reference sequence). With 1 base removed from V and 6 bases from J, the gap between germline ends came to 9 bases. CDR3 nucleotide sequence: TGTGCCAGCAGCCAAGGGGGGTCCCCCGGGGAGCTGTTTTTT. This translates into CASSQGGSPGELFF.

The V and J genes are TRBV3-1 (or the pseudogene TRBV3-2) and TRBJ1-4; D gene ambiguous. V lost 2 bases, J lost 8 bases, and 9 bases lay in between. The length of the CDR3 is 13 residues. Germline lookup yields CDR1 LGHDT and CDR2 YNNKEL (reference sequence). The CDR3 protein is CASSQNRGEKLFF. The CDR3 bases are TGTGCCAGCAGCCAAAATAGAGGGGAAAAACTGTTTTTT.

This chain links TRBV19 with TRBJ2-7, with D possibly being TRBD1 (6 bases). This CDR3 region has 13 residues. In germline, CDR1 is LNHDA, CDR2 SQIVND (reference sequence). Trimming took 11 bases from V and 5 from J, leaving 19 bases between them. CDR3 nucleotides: TGTGCCGCAGGGGCTGGGACGGCGAACGAGCAGTACTTC. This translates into CAAGAGTANEQYF.

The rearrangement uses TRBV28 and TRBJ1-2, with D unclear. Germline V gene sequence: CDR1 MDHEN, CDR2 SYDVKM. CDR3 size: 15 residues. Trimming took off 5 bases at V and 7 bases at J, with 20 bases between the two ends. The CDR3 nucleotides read TGTGCCAGCAGTCCCCCCCGGGGATCTGTCGCTGGCTACACCTTC. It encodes CASSPPRGSVAGYTF.

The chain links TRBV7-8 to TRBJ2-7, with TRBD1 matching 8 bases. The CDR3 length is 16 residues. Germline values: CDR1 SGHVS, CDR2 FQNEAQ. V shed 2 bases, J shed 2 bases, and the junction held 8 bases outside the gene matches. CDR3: CASSLLRDRSPYEQYF. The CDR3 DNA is TGTGCCAGCAGCTTACTACGGGACAGGTCGCCCTACGAGCAGTACTTC.

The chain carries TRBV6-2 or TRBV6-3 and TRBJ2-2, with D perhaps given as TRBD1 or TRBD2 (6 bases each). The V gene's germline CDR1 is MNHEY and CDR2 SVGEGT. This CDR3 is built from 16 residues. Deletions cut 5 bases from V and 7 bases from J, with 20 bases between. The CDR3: CASSQTLGGPNGELFF. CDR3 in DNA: TGTGCCAGCAGTCAGACCTTAGGGGGGCCCAACGGGGAGCTGTTTTTT.

CDR3 in amino acids: CASKRGGFNQPQHF. The CDR3 bases are TGTGCCAGCAAGAGGGGCGGATTCAATCAGCCCCAGCATTTT. The J gene is TRBJ1-5, the V gene TRBV27; tentative D call: TRBD1 (5 bases). V lost 7 bases and J lost 3, with 13 bases in between. From germline, CDR1 is MNHEY and CDR2 SMNVEV (reference sequence). CDR3 length: 14 amino acids.

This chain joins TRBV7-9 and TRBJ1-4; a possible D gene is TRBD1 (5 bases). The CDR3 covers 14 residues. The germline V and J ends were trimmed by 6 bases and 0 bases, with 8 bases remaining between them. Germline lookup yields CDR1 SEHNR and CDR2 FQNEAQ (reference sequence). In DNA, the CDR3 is TGTGCCAGCAGTACAGGAGCAACTAATGAAAAACTGTTTTTT. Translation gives CASSTGATNEKLFF.

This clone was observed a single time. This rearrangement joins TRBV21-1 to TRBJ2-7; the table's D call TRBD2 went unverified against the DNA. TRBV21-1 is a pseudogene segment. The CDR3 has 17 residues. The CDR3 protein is CASSKAPAGPASYEQYF. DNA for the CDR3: TGTGCCAGCAGCAAAGCTCCAGCGGGGCCCGCCTCCTACGAGCAGTACTTC.

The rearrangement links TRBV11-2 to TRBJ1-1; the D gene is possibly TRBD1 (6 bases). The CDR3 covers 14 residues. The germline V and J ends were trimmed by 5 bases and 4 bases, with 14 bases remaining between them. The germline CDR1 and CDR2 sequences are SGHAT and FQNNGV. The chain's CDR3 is CASSNLQGATEAFF. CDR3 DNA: TGTGCCAGCAGCAACTTACAGGGTGCCACTGAAGCTTTCTTT.

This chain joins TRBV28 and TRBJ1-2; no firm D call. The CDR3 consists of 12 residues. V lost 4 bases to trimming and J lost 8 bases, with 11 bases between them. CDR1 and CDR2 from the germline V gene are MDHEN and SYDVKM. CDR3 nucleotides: TGTGCCAGCAGTTCCCTCACCAAGGGCTACACCTTC. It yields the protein CASSSLTKGYTF.

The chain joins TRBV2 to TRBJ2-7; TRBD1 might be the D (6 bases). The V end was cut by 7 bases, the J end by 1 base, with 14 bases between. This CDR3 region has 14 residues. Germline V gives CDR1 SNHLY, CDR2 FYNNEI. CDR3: CASTFRDTSYEQYF. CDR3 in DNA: TGTGCCAGCACTTTCCGGGACACTTCCTACGAGCAGTACTTC.

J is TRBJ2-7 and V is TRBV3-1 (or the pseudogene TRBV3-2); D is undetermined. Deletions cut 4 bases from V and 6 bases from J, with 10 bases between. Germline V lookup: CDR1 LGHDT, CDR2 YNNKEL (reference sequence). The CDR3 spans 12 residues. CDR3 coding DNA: TGTGCCAGCAGCCGCGCCCCGGCCGAGCAGTACTTC. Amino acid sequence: CASSRAPAEQYF.

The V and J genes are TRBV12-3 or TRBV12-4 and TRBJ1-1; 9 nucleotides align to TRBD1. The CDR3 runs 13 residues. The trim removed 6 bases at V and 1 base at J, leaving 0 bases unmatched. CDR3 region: CASRDRGNTEAFF. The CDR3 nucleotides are TGTGCCAGCAGGGACAGGGGGAACACTGAAGCTTTCTTT.

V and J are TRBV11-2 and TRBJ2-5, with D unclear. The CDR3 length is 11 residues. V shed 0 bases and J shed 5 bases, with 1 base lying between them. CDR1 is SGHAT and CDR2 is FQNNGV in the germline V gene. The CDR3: CASSLEETQYF. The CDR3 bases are TGTGCCAGCAGCTTAGAGGAGACCCAGTACTTC. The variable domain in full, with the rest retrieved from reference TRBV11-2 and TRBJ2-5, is EAGVAQSPRYKIIEKRQSVAFWCNPISGHATLYWYQQILGQGPKLLIQFQNNGVVDDSQLPKDRFSAERLKGVDSTLKIQPAKLEDSAVYLCASSLEETQYFGPGTRLLVL.

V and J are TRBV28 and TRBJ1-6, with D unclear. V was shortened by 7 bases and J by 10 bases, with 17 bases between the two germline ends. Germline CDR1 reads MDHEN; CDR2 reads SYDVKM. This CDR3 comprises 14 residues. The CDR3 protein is CASTQTPSGSPLHF. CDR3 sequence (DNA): TGTGCCAGCACCCAGACACCTTCGGGATCACCCCTCCACTTT.

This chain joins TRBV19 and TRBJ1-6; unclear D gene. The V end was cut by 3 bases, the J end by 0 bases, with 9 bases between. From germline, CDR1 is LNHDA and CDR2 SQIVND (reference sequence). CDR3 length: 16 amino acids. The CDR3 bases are TGTGCCAGTAGTATTCTGAGGAGCTCCTATAATTCACCCCTCCACTTT. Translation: CASSILRSSYNSPLHF.

The CDR3 region is CASRHGAANQPQHF. The CDR3 coding sequence is TGTGCCAGCAGGCATGGGGCAGCAAATCAGCCCCAGCATTTT. The chain uses TRBV27 and TRBJ1-5, with TRBD1 as a possible D gene (5 bases). The CDR3 consists of 14 residues. Trimming shortened V by 6 bases and J by 4 bases, and 13 bases separated the two germline ends. The germline V gene has CDR1 MNHEY and CDR2 SMNVEV (reference sequence).